This TCR beta chain is drawn from a study of PD-1 blockade in classical Hodgkin lymphoma. Every single patient, without exception, relapsed after autologous stem cell transplantation, and brentuximab vedotin exposure varied. The CDR3 spans 14 residues. The germline CDR1 and CDR2 sequences are SGDLS and YYNGEE. V was clipped by 3 bases and J by 6 bases, with 15 bases between them. Produced via immunoSEQ multiplex PCR; TCRdb's table is partial and in-frame only. The sample holds some 96,000 clones, 81% seen once. V usage is TRBV9 and J usage is TRBJ1-2; no clear D gene. Sequencing was performed on peripheral blood mononuclear cells (PBMCs), taken before the second cycle of nivolumab. The source of this sequence is a human donor with classical Hodgkin lymphoma. The CDR3, as DNA: TGTGCCAGCAGCGCGCACAAGGTCTGGGATGGCTACACCTTC. Translation gives CASSAHKVWDGYTF.